Shown below are 7 T cell receptor beta chains from a single sample sequenced in a study of T cells after yellow fever vaccination. One entry per CDR3 protein, called by TCRdb with MiXCR from the 5' RACE reads. The table includes some 400,000 distinct CDR3 sequences, 18% detected once. The material sequenced was PBMCs, taken before the yellow fever booster vaccination. These TCRs come from a man between 18 and 35 years old who received the YFV17D yellow fever vaccine.

The chain joins TRBV9 to TRBJ1-1, with 12 bases that match TRBD1. The CDR3 has 19 amino acids. Germline V gives CDR1 SGDLS, CDR2 YYNGEE. Trimming at V came to 0 bases and at J to 0 bases, leaving 9 bases not matched to a gene. DNA of the CDR3: TGTGCCAGCAGCGTAGGGGACAGGGGGCTCCTCTCTATGAACACTGAAGCTTTCTTT. It is translated as CASSVGDRGLLSMNTEAFF. Full variable domain (remainder filled in from reference TRBV9 and TRBJ1-1): DSGVTQTPKHLITATGQRVTLRCSPRSGDLSVYWYQQSLDQGLQFLIQYYNGEERAKGNILERFSAQQFPDLHSELNLSSLELGDSALYFCASSVGDRGLLSMNTEAFFGQGTRLTVV.

This clonotype has ten or more counts. This chain connects TRBV5-1 to TRBJ2-1; no clear D gene. CDR3 length equals 15 residues. The V end was cut by 2 bases, the J end by 2 bases, with 11 bases between. Germline V gene data show CDR1 as SGHRS and CDR2 as YFSETQ. CDR3 amino acids: CASSFDGSPYNEQFF. In DNA form, the CDR3 reads TGCGCCAGCAGCTTTGACGGGTCCCCCTACAATGAGCAGTTCTTC.

This clonotype was counted a few times. The rearrangement links TRBV10-3 to TRBJ2-3, with TRBD1 matching over 7 bases. Germline V gene data show CDR1 as ENHRY and CDR2 as SYGVKD. The J segment lost 0 bases and the V segment lost 6 bases, leaving 6 bases of the junction unmatched. This CDR3 comprises 15 residues. CDR3 region: CAIRDRVASTDTQYF. The CDR3 nucleotides read TGTGCCATCAGAGACAGGGTAGCTAGCACAGATACGCAGTATTTT.

The CDR3: CASRAKGTVAKNIQYF. The CDR3 DNA follows: TGTGCCAGCAGAGCCAAGGGGACGGTAGCCAAAAACATTCAGTACTTC. This chain links TRBV6-2 or TRBV6-3 with TRBJ2-4; the D gene could be TRBD1 or TRBD2 (5 bases each). The ends were cut back, 6 bases at V and 0 bases at J, with 15 bases in the middle. The CDR3 is 16 residues long. CDR1 is MNHEY and CDR2 is SVGEGT in the germline V gene.

This clonotype has a handful of counts. CDR3: CASSQTSGAGEQYF. The CDR3 DNA follows: TGCGCCAGCAGCCAGACTAGCGGGGCTGGAGAGCAGTACTTC. The V gene is TRBV5-1, the J gene TRBJ2-7; 11 bases are shared with TRBD2. Germline assignment: CDR1 SGHRS and CDR2 YFSETQ. Germline trimming cut 4 bases from V and 7 bases from J; bases unmatched to any gene: 7. This CDR3 comprises 14 residues. The full variable domain, with the rest looked up from reference TRBV5-1 and TRBJ2-7, is KAGVTQTPRYLIKTRGQQVTLSCSPISGHRSVSWYQQTPGQGLQFLFEYFSETQRNKGNFPGRFSGRQFSNSRSEMNVSTLELGDSALYLCASSQTSGAGEQYFGPGTRLTVT.

In its sample, this clonotype was seen a few times. The chain joins TRBV20-1 to TRBJ1-5; weak D call: TRBD1 (6 bases). The length of the CDR3 is 16 residues. The germline V and J ends were trimmed by 6 bases and 5 bases, with 23 bases remaining between them. CDR1 is DFQATT and CDR2 is SNEGSKA in the germline V gene (reference sequence). The CDR3 DNA reads TGCAGTGCCGTGGGGAGAAAAGGTGGGGGCGATCAGCCCCAGCATTTT. Its protein is CSAVGRKGGGDQPQHF.

This clonotype was recorded a few times. V is TRBV6-2 or TRBV6-3 and J is TRBJ2-7; D is uncertain. Germline assignment: CDR1 MNHEY and CDR2 SVGEGT. V gave up 0 bases and J gave up 3 bases, with 6 bases separating them. This CDR3 region has 13 residues. The CDR3 region is CASSYSPVYEQYV. The CDR3 coding sequence is TGTGCCAGCAGTTACTCCCCGGTCTACGAGCAGTACGTC.